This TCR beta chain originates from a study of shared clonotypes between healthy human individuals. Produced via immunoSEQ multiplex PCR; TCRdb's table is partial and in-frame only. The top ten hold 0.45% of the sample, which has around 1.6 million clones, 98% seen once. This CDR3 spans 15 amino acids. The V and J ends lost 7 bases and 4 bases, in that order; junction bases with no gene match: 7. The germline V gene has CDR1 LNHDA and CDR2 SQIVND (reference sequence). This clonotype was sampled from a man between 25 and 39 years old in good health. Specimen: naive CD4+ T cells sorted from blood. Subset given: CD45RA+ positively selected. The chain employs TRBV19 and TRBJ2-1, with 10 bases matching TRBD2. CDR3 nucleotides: TGTGCCAGTATCGCAACTAGCGGGACTTACAATGAGCAGTTCTTC. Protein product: CASIATSGTYNEQFF.